This T cell receptor beta chain is from a study of blood T cell repertoires in COVID-19. On the study more broadly: COVID-19 samples from acute and convalescent phases originated in the United States, Italy and Spain.

This study enrolled people aged roughly 18 to 100 from about two dozen US geographic areas. Clinical histories supplied by participants themselves formed the basis of cohort assignment. The V gene's germline CDR1 is MNHEY and CDR2 SMNVEV (reference sequence). J was trimmed by 5 bases and V by 7 bases; bases with no gene match: 10. This CDR3 is built from 15 residues. The repertoire was sequenced with immunoSEQ multiplex PCR; TCRdb's copy has only in-frame clones and lacks some. This table holds around 450,000 clones, about nine tenths found once. The source of this sequence is a man younger than 35 who had recovered from COVID-19. Sequencing input: PBMCs or T cells enriched from blood (not recorded which). The chain recombines TRBV27 with TRBJ2-2; 7 bases fit TRBD1. CDR3 nucleotides: TGTGCCAGCATCTCGACAGGGATGGTGACCGGGGAGCTGTTTTTT. Translated, it gives CASISTGMVTGELFF.